This TCR delta chain stems from a study of gamma-delta T cells after stem cell transplantation. V lost 1 base, J lost 0 bases, and 29 bases stayed unmatched. Germline V gives CDR1 TVYSNPD, CDR2 GDNSRS (reference sequence). The CDR3 contains 24 residues. This clone was observed a handful of times. TCRdb's entry gives the protein of a much larger clone, which mismatches this DNA's translation at residue 7, likely from a read error; the protein reported here is translated from the DNA. TCRdb re-called the RT-PCR reads with CATT. The sample includes 1,200 to 1,500 delta-chain clones, approximately 14% seen only once; the top ten take around three fifths.

V and J are TRDV3 and TRDJ1; 13 nucleotides agree with TRDD3. The specimen was gamma-delta T cells. This receptor was identified in a human donor. It is not recorded whose cells these are; they may come from a transplant donor. The CDR3 protein is CAFNRKLPLRGLGDTRGNTDKLIF. The CDR3 DNA is TGTGCCTTTAATCGGAAACTCCCACTACGGGGACTGGGGGATACGCGGGGGAACACCGATAAACTCATCTTT.